One and the same sample provided the 15 T cell receptor beta chains below, sequenced in a study of blood T cell repertoires in COVID-19. Some clones are missing from TCRdb's copy, which holds only in-frame ones; the method was immunoSEQ multiplex PCR. The sample comprises some 300,000 clones, 85% of which are singletons, and 4.1% rests with the top ten. The sample was peripheral blood. The receptors derive from a woman in her forties or fifties with active or convalescent COVID-19.

V usage is TRBV11-2 and J usage is TRBJ1-5, with TRBD1 as a possible D gene (6 bases). Germline loops: CDR1 SGHAT, CDR2 FQNNGV. The CDR3 contains 14 residues. V lost 2 bases, J lost 3 bases, and 8 bases lay in between. The CDR3 bases are TGTGCCAGCAGCTTAACAGGGTACAATCAGCCCCAGCATTTT. Translated: CASSLTGYNQPQHF.

The chain uses TRBV6-1 and TRBJ2-7, with D possibly being TRBD1 (6 bases). The CDR3 spans 13 residues. V dropped 2 bases and J dropped 2 bases, with 7 bases sitting between them. CDR1 is MNHNS, CDR2 SASEGT, per germline. CDR3 coding DNA: TGTGCCAGCAGTGAATACAGGGCCTACGAGCAGTACTTC. Its protein is CASSEYRAYEQYF.

V usage is TRBV2 and J usage is TRBJ2-5; D perhaps matches TRBD2 (6 bases). V lost 8 bases and J lost 5, with 9 bases in between. This CDR3 is built from 11 residues. The germline V gene has CDR1 SNHLY and CDR2 FYNNEI. The CDR3: CASGTAETQYF. The CDR3 nucleotides read TGTGCCAGCGGGACTGCGGAGACCCAGTACTTC.

The V and J genes are TRBV27 and TRBJ1-6; D remains unclear. Germline CDR1 is MNHEY and CDR2 is SMNVEV (reference sequence). Trimming cost V 1 base and J 0 bases, with 4 bases left between them. This CDR3 has 15 residues. The CDR3 sequence: CASSLYSSYNSPLHF. In DNA, the CDR3 is TGTGCCAGCAGTTTATACAGCTCCTATAATTCACCCCTCCACTTT.

A few counts support this clone. The gene calls are TRBV11-2 and TRBJ2-1; 7 bases match TRBD2. CDR3 length: 16 residues. The germline CDR1 and CDR2 sequences are SGHAT and FQNNGV. Trimming removed 5 bases from V and 6 bases from J; junction bases left unmatched: 13. CDR3 nucleotides: TGTGCCAGCAGCACCACAGCGGGAAGCCTGGGCAATGAGCAGTTCTTC. Encoded protein: CASSTTAGSLGNEQFF.

This chain uses TRBV27 with TRBJ2-2; a weak D match, TRBD2 (6 bases). Germline CDR1 is MNHEY and CDR2 is SMNVEV (reference sequence). Trimming stripped 6 bases from V and 1 base from J, with 12 bases between. This CDR3 is 15 amino acids long. Here the CDR3 reads CASSRLGLNTGELFF. In nucleotides, the CDR3 is TGTGCCAGCAGCCGACTAGGCTTGAACACCGGGGAGCTGTTTTTT.

V gene TRBV19 combines with J gene TRBJ2-1; D possibly corresponds to TRBD1 (5 bases). The ends were cut back, 2 bases at V and 6 bases at J, with 14 bases in the middle. Looked up from germline, CDR1 is LNHDA and CDR2 is SQIVND (reference sequence). The CDR3 has 15 amino acids. CDR3 sequence reads: CASSISRTSSNEQFF. In nucleotides, the CDR3 is TGTGCCAGTAGTATATCAAGGACATCTAGCAATGAGCAGTTCTTC.

This chain uses TRBV7-8 with TRBJ2-7, with 7 nucleotides matching TRBD2. CDR3 length: 16 amino acids. Germline CDR1 and CDR2: SGHVS and FQNEAQ. V shed 1 base and J 2 bases; nucleotides not matched to a gene: 8. Here the CDR3 reads CASSLGGAGRAYEQYF. The CDR3 DNA is TGTGCCAGCAGCTTAGGGGGAGCGGGGAGAGCCTACGAGCAGTACTTC.

The V and J genes are TRBV19 and TRBJ1-2; TRBD1 matches at 9 bases. The CDR3 has 15 amino acids. Germline V lookup: CDR1 LNHDA, CDR2 SQIVND (reference sequence). J lost 4 bases, V lost 10 bases, and 13 bases had no gene match. DNA for the CDR3: TGTGCCACTATGGACAGGGGAGCCCGAGGCTATGGCTACACCTTC. Amino acids: CATMDRGARGYGYTF. Together with reference TRBV19 and TRBJ1-2, the CDR3 gives the full variable domain: DGGITQSPKYLFRKEGQNVTLSCEQNLNHDAMYWYRQDPGQGLRLIYYSQIVNDFQKGDIAEGYSVSREKKESFPLTVTSAQKNPTAFYLCATMDRGARGYGYTFGSGTRLTVV.

The V gene is TRBV11-2, the J gene TRBJ2-7; 10 nucleotides agree with TRBD2. V gave up 6 bases and J gave up 2 bases; unmatched junction bases: 13. CDR3 size: 17 residues. CDR1 is SGHAT and CDR2 is FQNNGV in the germline V gene. The CDR3 sequence is CASSSGRTWGETYEQYF. The CDR3 DNA sequence: TGTGCCAGCAGTAGCGGGAGGACGTGGGGGGAAACCTACGAGCAGTACTTC.

A single count supports this clone. The rearrangement uses TRBV30 and TRBJ1-1; TRBD1 aligns across 7 bases. The CDR3 sequence is 16 residues long. V lost 0 bases to trimming and J lost 11 bases; unmatched junction nucleotides: 18. Germline-derived CDR1 and CDR2 are GTSNPN and SVGIG (reference sequence). The CDR3 is CAWSVSDRVVSPGAFF. CDR3 coding DNA: TGTGCCTGGAGTGTGTCCGACAGGGTGGTCAGTCCAGGTGCTTTCTTT.

A few counts support this clone. J is TRBJ2-1 and V is TRBV11-3, with D possibly TRBD2 on 6 matching bases. CDR1 and CDR2 (germline): SGHNT, YENEEA. With 5 bases removed from V and 10 bases from J, the gap between germline ends came to 12 bases. The CDR3 is 12 amino acids. This chain's CDR3 is CASSIGRDEQFF. In nucleotides, the CDR3 is TGTGCCAGCAGCATAGGGCGGGACGAGCAGTTCTTC.

The V and J genes are TRBV5-6 and TRBJ2-7; TRBD1 matches 7 bases. CDR1 and CDR2 from the germline V gene are SGHDT and YYEEEE. The V and J ends lost 0 bases and 5 bases, in that order; junction bases with no gene match: 2. The CDR3 length is 13 residues. The CDR3 nucleotides read TGTGCCAGCAGCTTGGACAGGGGTCACGAGCAGTACTTC. Its translation: CASSLDRGHEQYF.

The CDR3 nucleotides are TGTGCCAGCATACGGGTCACAGATACGCAGTATTTT. Residues: CASIRVTDTQYF. The V and J genes are TRBV12-3 or TRBV12-4 and TRBJ2-3; D remains ambiguous. V was clipped by 7 bases and J by 2 bases, with 7 bases between them. The CDR3 contains 12 residues.

The gene calls are TRBV5-1 and TRBJ1-2, with 8 bases matching TRBD1. The CDR3 loop spans 15 amino acids. The germline CDR1 and CDR2 sequences are SGHRS and YFSETQ. Trimming removed 5 bases from V and 1 base from J; junction bases left unmatched: 7. The CDR3 loop is CASRNNRGGNYGYTF. The CDR3 nucleotides are TGCGCCAGCAGAAATAACAGGGGGGGTAACTATGGCTACACCTTC.